What follows are 30 T cell receptor beta chains derived from one specimen sequenced in a study of blood T cell repertoires in COVID-19. TCRdb's table, derived via immunoSEQ multiplex PCR, lists solely in-frame clones and lacks some. This sample has hundreds of thousands of clones, with approximately 83% found just once. Material for sequencing was PBMCs or T cells enriched from blood (not recorded which). Source of these receptors: a woman in her 50s who had been exposed to COVID-19.

V usage is TRBV9 and J usage is TRBJ1-1; tentative D call: TRBD1 (5 bases). Deletions cut 3 bases from V and 0 bases from J, with 6 bases between. Germline lookup yields CDR1 SGDLS and CDR2 YYNGEE. The CDR3 loop spans 13 amino acids. The CDR3 loop is CASSATVNTEAFF. The DNA of the CDR3 is TGTGCCAGCAGCGCGACAGTGAACACTGAAGCTTTCTTT.

The J gene is TRBJ1-2, the V gene TRBV10-2, with TRBD1 matching 8 bases. V lost 5 bases to trimming and J lost 9 bases; unmatched junction nucleotides: 14. The CDR3 contains 15 residues. Germline V lookup: CDR1 WSHSY, CDR2 SAAADI. In nucleotides, the CDR3 is TGCGCCAGCAGTTTACGTCCAGGGGGCGCTGGGAGCTACACCTTC. It encodes CASSLRPGGAGSYTF.

This clone was counted once. The chain has TRBV15 and TRBJ2-7, with D perhaps TRBD1 (6 bases). The ends were cut back, 5 bases at V and 1 base at J, with 12 bases in the middle. Germline assignment: CDR1 LNHNV and CDR2 YYDKDF (reference sequence). The length of the CDR3 is 14 residues. The CDR3 reads CATSRTAASYEQYF. Here the CDR3 DNA reads TGTGCCACCAGCCGGACAGCGGCTTCCTACGAGCAGTACTTC.

The rearrangement joins TRBV5-4 to TRBJ2-7; perhaps TRBD1 as D (6 bases). Germline V lookup: CDR1 SGHNT, CDR2 YYREEE (reference sequence). Between the trimmed V and J ends, which lost 3 bases and 1 base, there was a span of 11 bases. The CDR3 totals 14 residues. The DNA of the CDR3 is TGTGCCAGCAGCTCGGGGACACTTTCCTACGAGCAGTACTTC. Its translation: CASSSGTLSYEQYF. Combining the CDR3 with reference TRBV5-4 and TRBJ2-7 gives the whole variable domain ETGVTQSPTHLIKTRGQQVTLRCSSQSGHNTVSWYQQALGQGPQFIFQYYREEENGRGNFPPRFSGLQFPNYSSELNVNALELDDSALYLCASSSGTLSYEQYFGPGTRLTVT.

In this sample, this clone turned up once. J is TRBJ2-6 and V is TRBV27, with TRBD1 matching 8 bases. The V segment lost 2 bases and the J segment 3 bases; nucleotides outside the gene matches: 6. Germline CDR1 is MNHEY and CDR2 is SMNVEV (reference sequence). The CDR3 loop spans 17 amino acids. CDR3 nucleotides: TGTGCCAGCAGTTTAGGACAGGGCTTAGGTGGGGCCAACGTCCTGACTTTC. Amino acid sequence: CASSLGQGLGGANVLTF. Filled out from reference TRBV27 and TRBJ2-6, the complete variable domain reads EAQVTQNPRYLITVTGKKLTVTCSQNMNHEYMSWYRQDPGLGLRQIYYSMNVEVTDKGDVPEGYKVSRKEKRNFPLILESPSPNQTSLYFCASSLGQGLGGANVLTFGAGSRLTVL.

The CDR3 nucleotides are TGTGCCAGCAGGACAGGCGCGGGGGGGAATTATAATTCACCCCTCCACTTT. It yields the protein CASRTGAGGNYNSPLHF. The genes are TRBV2 and TRBJ1-6, with D tentatively TRBD1 (6 bases). Germline CDR1 reads SNHLY; CDR2 reads FYNNEI. The CDR3 consists of 17 residues. Trimming stripped 6 bases from V and 4 bases from J, with 19 bases between.

This clone was counted only a few times. This sequence joins TRBV6-5 and TRBJ1-2, with D maybe TRBD1 (6 bases). Trimming removed 4 bases from V and 6 bases from J, with 15 bases in between. The germline V gene encodes CDR1 MNHEY and CDR2 SVGAGI. The CDR3 is 14 amino acids. DNA of the CDR3: TGTGCCAGCAGTTCCTACCCGAACAGGGATGGCTACACCTTC. Translation gives CASSSYPNRDGYTF.

The V and J genes are TRBV5-1 and TRBJ2-3, with TRBD1 matching over 8 bases. CDR1 SGHRS and CDR2 YFSETQ come from the germline V gene. The CDR3 is made up of 15 amino acids. V trimming: 1 base; J trimming: 10 bases; junction bases outside the gene matches: 11. The CDR3 DNA is TGCGCCAGCAGCTTGAGGCAGGGGGCGTCTGGGTCGCAGTATTTT. It encodes CASSLRQGASGSQYF.

This clone is a singleton in its sample. The chain is built from TRBV18 and TRBJ1-3; D not resolved. Trimming left V 6 bases short and J 4 bases short, with 13 bases between. Per the germline V gene, CDR1 is KGHSH and CDR2 is LQKENI. The CDR3 length is 14 residues. The CDR3 coding sequence is TGTGCCAGCTCGCCAGACGGACTCGGAAACACCATATATTTT. Translated, it gives CASSPDGLGNTIYF. Combining the CDR3 with reference TRBV18 and TRBJ1-3 gives the whole variable domain NAGVMQNPRHLVRRRGQEARLRCSPMKGHSHVYWYRQLPEEGLKFMVYLQKENIIDESGMPKERFSAEFPKEGPSILRIQQVVRGDSAAYFCASSPDGLGNTIYFGEGSWLTVV.

This chain joins TRBV5-6 and TRBJ2-3; 7 bases fit TRBD2. Trimming took 4 bases from V and 6 from J; bases not matched to a gene: 5. Germline CDR1 is SGHDT and CDR2 is YYEEEE. The CDR3 is made up of 13 amino acids. The CDR3 loop is CASSVTGGDTQYF. CDR3 in DNA: TGTGCCAGCAGCGTGACGGGAGGTGATACGCAGTATTTT.

The chain employs TRBV30 and TRBJ2-7; D gene ambiguous. V lost 3 bases, J lost 1 base, and 10 bases lay in between. The length of the CDR3 is 13 residues. Germline CDR1 is GTSNPN and CDR2 is SVGIG (reference sequence). The CDR3, as DNA: TGTGCCTGGAGCCCCGACGGGTCCTACGAGCAGTACTTC. Translated, it gives CAWSPDGSYEQYF.

This clone showed up many times. Germline and junction disagree at one end, which may indicate a read error. The V gene is TRBV4-2, the J gene TRBJ2-6, with unresolved D. Per the germline V gene, CDR1 is LGHNA and CDR2 is YNFKEQ. This CDR3 is 15 amino acids long. CDR3 bases: TGTGCCAGCAGCCAGTCTATATCTGAGGCCAACGTCCTGACTTTC. Protein product: CASSQSISEANVLTF.

V gene TRBV7-2 combines with J gene TRBJ1-2; no clear D gene. This CDR3 spans 13 amino acids. In germline, CDR1 is SGHTA, CDR2 FQGNSA. The V gene lost 8 bases and the J gene lost 4 bases, with 14 bases spanning the gap. CDR3 loop: CASGGLRLYGYTF. DNA for the CDR3: TGTGCCAGCGGAGGGCTTAGGCTCTATGGCTACACCTTC.

This clone was counted ten times or more. The chain is built from TRBV27 and TRBJ1-2, with D possibly matching TRBD1 (5 bases). The V and J ends lost 5 bases and 4 bases respectively, with 11 bases between them. The CDR3 spans 13 residues. The germline V gene has CDR1 MNHEY and CDR2 SMNVEV (reference sequence). The CDR3 protein is CASSRRGTYGYTF. Here the CDR3 DNA reads TGTGCCAGCAGTCGGCGGGGGACCTATGGCTACACCTTC.

The chain carries TRBV20-1 and TRBJ1-1; possible D gene TRBD1, 5 bases. CDR1 is DFQATT and CDR2 is SNEGSKA in the germline V gene (reference sequence). The CDR3 is 11 amino acids. The V end was cut by 1 base, the J end by 12 bases, with 12 bases between. The CDR3 DNA reads TGCAGTGCTAGAGGTGAAGGGGAACCTTTCTTT. It specifies CSARGEGEPFF.

The rearrangement uses TRBV18 and TRBJ2-2, with 7 bases aligning to TRBD1. Germline V gene data show CDR1 as KGHSH and CDR2 as LQKENI. The CDR3 has 14 amino acids. V dropped 3 bases and J dropped 6; count of bases not matched to a gene: 4. The CDR3 DNA follows: TGTGCCAGCTCACCGACACAGGGGTCCGGGGAGCTGTTTTTT. The encoded protein is CASSPTQGSGELFF.

A few counts support this clone. The chain couples TRBV2 to TRBJ1-1; tentative D call: TRBD1 (5 bases). Germline CDR1 and CDR2: SNHLY and FYNNEI. The CDR3 length is 14 residues. The V and J ends lost 4 bases and 4 bases respectively, with 13 bases between them. The CDR3 DNA reads TGTGCCAGCAGTGGGGGCGGGGGATTCACTGAAGCTTTCTTT. This encodes CASSGGGGFTEAFF.

The chain combines TRBV10-2 with TRBJ1-1; 7 bases line up with TRBD1. The CDR3 length is 12 residues. The germline CDR1 and CDR2 sequences are WSHSY and SAAADI. J lost 8 bases, V lost 4 bases, and 4 bases had no gene match. The DNA of the CDR3 is TGCGCCAGCAGTGCTGCGGGACAGGAAGCTTTCTTT. Its protein is CASSAAGQEAFF.

This rearrangement joins TRBV2 to TRBJ2-1, with 10 bases lining up with TRBD2. The CDR3 is 17 residues long. Per germline, CDR1 SNHLY and CDR2 FYNNEI. After removal of 3 bases from V and 7 bases from J, the junction contained 12 bases not matched to a gene. The CDR3 coding sequence is TGTGCCAGCAGTGACCCCGGGCGAGCGGGGGGGCCTAATGAGCAGTTCTTC. It is translated as CASSDPGRAGGPNEQFF.

This chain links TRBV4-3 with TRBJ1-1, with TRBD1 matching over 8 bases. The V and J ends lost 5 bases and 10 bases, in that order; junction bases with no gene match: 9. The V gene's germline CDR1 is LGHNA and CDR2 YSLEER. This CDR3 spans 13 amino acids. CDR3 bases: TGCGCCAGCAGCTCACAGGGGGGGCGGCGAGCTTTCTTT. Amino acids: CASSSQGGRRAFF.

The genes are TRBV3-1 (or the pseudogene TRBV3-2) and TRBJ1-2; 12 bases match TRBD1. The CDR3 sequence is 17 residues long. V dropped 1 base and J dropped 5; count of bases not matched to a gene: 8. Germline loops: CDR1 LGHDT, CDR2 YNNKEL (reference sequence). For the CDR3, the DNA is TGTGCCAGCAGCCAAGTAGGAGGGACAGGGGGCAGGTATGGCTACACCTTC. It encodes CASSQVGGTGGRYGYTF.

This clone appeared a single time. The chain recombines TRBV19 with TRBJ1-3; weak D call: TRBD1 (6 bases). Germline CDR1 LNHDA, CDR2 SQIVND (reference sequence). The CDR3 spans 14 residues. The V gene lost 6 bases and the J gene lost 2 bases, with 11 bases spanning the gap. The CDR3 DNA is TGTGCCAGTAGACCACCAGGGGCTGGAAACACCATATATTTT. This codes for CASRPPGAGNTIYF.

The rearrangement links TRBV7-2 to TRBJ2-2, with D hard to call. V lost 5 bases and J lost 5, with 6 bases in between. Germline CDR1 is SGHTA and CDR2 is FQGNSA. The CDR3 is 12 residues long. The CDR3 DNA sequence: TGTGCCAGCAGCCCCCCAACCGGGGAGCTGTTTTTT. It encodes CASSPPTGELFF.

The rearrangement joins TRBV11-2 to TRBJ2-2; 11 bases are shared with TRBD2. This CDR3 has 18 residues. Per germline, CDR1 SGHAT and CDR2 FQNNGV. Trimming took 4 bases from V and 1 from J; bases not matched to a gene: 8. CDR3 region: CASSSITLAGGNTGELFF. CDR3 bases: TGTGCCAGCAGCTCCATAACTCTAGCGGGGGGGAACACCGGGGAGCTGTTTTTT.

The J gene is TRBJ1-5, the V gene TRBV6-6; 11 nucleotides match TRBD1. Trimming took 8 bases from V and 0 from J; bases not matched to a gene: 6. This CDR3 region has 16 residues. Germline V CDR1 and CDR2: MNHNY, SVGAGI (reference sequence). The DNA of the CDR3 is TGTGCCAGCTCCTGGACAGGGGGCGATAGCAATCAGCCCCAGCATTTT. Residues: CASSWTGGDSNQPQHF.

This clone was recorded only once. J is TRBJ1-4 and V is TRBV6-5, with 10 bases that match TRBD1. Germline V lookup: CDR1 MNHEY, CDR2 SVGAGI. V trimming: 11 bases; J trimming: 7 bases; junction bases outside the gene matches: 7. The CDR3 is 13 residues long. This CDR3 is CASRQGAIEKLFF. DNA of the CDR3: TGTGCCTCCCGACAGGGGGCGATTGAAAAACTGTTTTTT.

The chain uses TRBV11-2 and TRBJ2-7, with a weak D call TRBD1 (6 bases). Germline lookup yields CDR1 SGHAT and CDR2 FQNNGV. V was pared by 7 bases and J by 4 bases, with 20 bases between. This CDR3 is 15 amino acids long. DNA for the CDR3: TGTGCCAGCACCCGAAGTCCCGACAGGAGTTACGAGCAGTACTTC. Its protein is CASTRSPDRSYEQYF.

The rearrangement uses TRBV28 and TRBJ1-5; D unresolved. The CDR3 is 15 amino acids. V dropped 2 bases and J dropped 0 bases, with 8 bases sitting between them. Germline V lookup: CDR1 MDHEN, CDR2 SYDVKM. CDR3 sequence: CASSLQIDSNQPQHF. Here the CDR3 DNA reads TGTGCCAGCAGTTTACAGATTGATAGCAATCAGCCCCAGCATTTT.

The chain employs TRBV19 and TRBJ2-2, with D perhaps TRBD1 (5 bases). V gave up 8 bases and J gave up 5 bases, with 21 bases separating them. This CDR3 is 16 amino acids long. Per germline, CDR1 LNHDA and CDR2 SQIVND (reference sequence). The CDR3 here is CASVDLRQGKTGELFF. The CDR3 nucleotides are TGTGCCAGTGTTGACCTTAGGCAGGGTAAGACCGGGGAGCTGTTTTTT.

About this clone: The same CDR3 is also encoded by other DNA sequences in this sample. The chain carries TRBV5-1 and TRBJ2-3; 7 nucleotides agree with TRBD1. This CDR3 spans 14 amino acids. The germline CDR1 and CDR2 sequences are SGHRS and YFSETQ. V shed 0 bases and J 5 bases; nucleotides not matched to a gene: 3. The CDR3 loop reads CASSLDRGGDTQYF. The CDR3 DNA follows: TGCGCCAGCAGCTTGGACAGGGGCGGAGATACGCAGTATTTT.